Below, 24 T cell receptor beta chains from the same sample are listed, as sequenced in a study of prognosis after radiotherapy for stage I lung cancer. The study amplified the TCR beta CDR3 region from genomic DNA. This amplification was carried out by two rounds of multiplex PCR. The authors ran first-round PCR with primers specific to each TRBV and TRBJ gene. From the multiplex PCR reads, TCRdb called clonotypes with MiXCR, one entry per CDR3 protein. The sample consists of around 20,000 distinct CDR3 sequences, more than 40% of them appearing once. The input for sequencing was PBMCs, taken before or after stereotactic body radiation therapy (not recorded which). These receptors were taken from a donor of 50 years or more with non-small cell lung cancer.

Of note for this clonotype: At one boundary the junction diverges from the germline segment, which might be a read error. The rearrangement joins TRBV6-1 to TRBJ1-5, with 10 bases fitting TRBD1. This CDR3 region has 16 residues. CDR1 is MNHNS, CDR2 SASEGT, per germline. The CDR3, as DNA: TGTGCCAGCAGGCCGAGGACAGGGGGAAGCAATCATCCCCAGCATTTT. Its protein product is CASRPRTGGSNHPQHF.

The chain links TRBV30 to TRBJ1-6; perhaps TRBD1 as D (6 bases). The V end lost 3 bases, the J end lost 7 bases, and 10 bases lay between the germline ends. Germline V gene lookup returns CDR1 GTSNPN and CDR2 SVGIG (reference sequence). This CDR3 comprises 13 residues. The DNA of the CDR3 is TGTGCCTGGAGGCACAGGGAAAATTCACCCCTCCACTTT. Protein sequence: CAWRHRENSPLHF. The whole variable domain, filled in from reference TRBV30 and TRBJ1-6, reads SQTIHQWPATLVQPVGSPLSLECTVEGTSNPNLYWYRQAAGRGLQLLFYSVGIGQISSEVPQNLSASRPQDRQFILSSKKLLLSDSGFYLCAWRHRENSPLHFGNGTRLTVT.

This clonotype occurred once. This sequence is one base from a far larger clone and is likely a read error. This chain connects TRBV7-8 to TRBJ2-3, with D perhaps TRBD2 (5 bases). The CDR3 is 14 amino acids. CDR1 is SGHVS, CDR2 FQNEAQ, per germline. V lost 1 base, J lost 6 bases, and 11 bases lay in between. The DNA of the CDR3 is TGTGCCAGCAGCTTAGTAGGCGGGTTTGATACGCAGTATTTT. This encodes CASSLVGGFDTQYF.

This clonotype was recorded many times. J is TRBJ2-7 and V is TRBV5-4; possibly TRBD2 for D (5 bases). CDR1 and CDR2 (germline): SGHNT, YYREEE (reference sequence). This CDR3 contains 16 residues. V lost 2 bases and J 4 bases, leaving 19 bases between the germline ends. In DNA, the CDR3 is TGTGCCAGCAGCTTAAGCCCTGACCTGGAGGTTTACGAGCAGTACTTC. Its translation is CASSLSPDLEVYEQYF.

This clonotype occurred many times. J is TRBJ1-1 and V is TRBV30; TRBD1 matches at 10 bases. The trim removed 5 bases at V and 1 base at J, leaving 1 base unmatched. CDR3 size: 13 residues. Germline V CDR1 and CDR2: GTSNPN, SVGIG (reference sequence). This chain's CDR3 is CAWDRGRNTEAFF. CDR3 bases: TGTGCCTGGGACAGGGGGCGGAACACTGAAGCTTTCTTT.

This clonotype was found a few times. CDR3: CSARDPLAGNNEQFF. CDR3 nucleotide sequence: TGCAGTGCTAGAGACCCGCTAGCGGGAAACAATGAGCAGTTCTTC. The chain uses TRBV20-1 and TRBJ2-1, with 9 positions matching TRBD2. The trim removed 0 bases at V and 5 bases at J, leaving 5 bases unmatched. The germline V gene has CDR1 DFQATT and CDR2 SNEGSKA (reference sequence). The CDR3 totals 15 residues.

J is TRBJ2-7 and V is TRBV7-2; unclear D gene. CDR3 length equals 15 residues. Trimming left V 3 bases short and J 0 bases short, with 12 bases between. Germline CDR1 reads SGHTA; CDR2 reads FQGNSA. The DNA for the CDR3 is TGTGCCAGCAGCTTGGCTTCTGAGAGCTCCTACGAGCAGTACTTC. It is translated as CASSLASESSYEQYF.

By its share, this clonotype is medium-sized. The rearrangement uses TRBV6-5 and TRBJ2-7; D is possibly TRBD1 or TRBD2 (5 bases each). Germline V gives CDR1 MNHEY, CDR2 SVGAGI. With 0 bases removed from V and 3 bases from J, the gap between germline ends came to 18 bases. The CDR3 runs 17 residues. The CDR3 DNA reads TGTGCCAGCAGTTACTCACAGCCGGGACGGCTAGACTACGAGCAGTACTTC. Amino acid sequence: CASSYSQPGRLDYEQYF.

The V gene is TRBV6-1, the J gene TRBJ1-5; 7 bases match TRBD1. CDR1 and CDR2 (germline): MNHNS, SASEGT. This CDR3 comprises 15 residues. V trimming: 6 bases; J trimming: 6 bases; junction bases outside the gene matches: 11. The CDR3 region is CASSPAGTVVQPQHF. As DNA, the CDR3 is TGTGCCAGCAGCCCTGCCGGGACAGTGGTTCAGCCCCAGCATTTT.

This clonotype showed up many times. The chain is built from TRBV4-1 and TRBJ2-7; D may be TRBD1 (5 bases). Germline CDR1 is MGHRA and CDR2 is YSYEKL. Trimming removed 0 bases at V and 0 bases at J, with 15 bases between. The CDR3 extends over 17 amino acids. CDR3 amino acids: CASSQDRGGAHSYEQYF. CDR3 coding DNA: TGCGCCAGCAGCCAAGATCGAGGTGGGGCCCACTCCTACGAGCAGTACTTC.

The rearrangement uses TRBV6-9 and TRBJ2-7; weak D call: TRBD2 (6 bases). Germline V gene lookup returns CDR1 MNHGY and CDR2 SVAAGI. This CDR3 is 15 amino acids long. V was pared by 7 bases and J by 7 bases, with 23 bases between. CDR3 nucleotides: TGTGCCAGCATTTACTATAGCGGTAGGCTCTGGGAGCAGTACTTC. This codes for CASIYYSGRLWEQYF.

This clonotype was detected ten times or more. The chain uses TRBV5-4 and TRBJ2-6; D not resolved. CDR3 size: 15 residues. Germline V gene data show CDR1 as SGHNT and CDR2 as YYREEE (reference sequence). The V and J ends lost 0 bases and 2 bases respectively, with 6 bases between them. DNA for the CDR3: TGTGCCAGCAGCTTGGGCTCTCCTGGGGCCAACGTCCTGACTTTC. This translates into CASSLGSPGANVLTF.

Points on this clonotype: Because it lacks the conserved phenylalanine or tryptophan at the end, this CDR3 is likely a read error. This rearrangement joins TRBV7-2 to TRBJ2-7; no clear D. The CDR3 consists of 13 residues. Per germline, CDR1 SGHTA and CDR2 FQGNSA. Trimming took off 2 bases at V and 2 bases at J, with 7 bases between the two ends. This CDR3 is CASSLSQTYEQYL. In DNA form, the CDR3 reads TGTGCCAGCAGCTTATCTCAGACCTACGAGCAGTACTTG.

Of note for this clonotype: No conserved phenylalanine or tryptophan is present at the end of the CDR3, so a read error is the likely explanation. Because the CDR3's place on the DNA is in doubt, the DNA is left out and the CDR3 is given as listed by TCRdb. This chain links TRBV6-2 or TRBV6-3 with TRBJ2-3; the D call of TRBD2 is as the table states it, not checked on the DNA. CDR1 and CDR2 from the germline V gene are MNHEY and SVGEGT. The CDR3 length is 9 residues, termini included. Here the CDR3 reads CASKPGLEN.

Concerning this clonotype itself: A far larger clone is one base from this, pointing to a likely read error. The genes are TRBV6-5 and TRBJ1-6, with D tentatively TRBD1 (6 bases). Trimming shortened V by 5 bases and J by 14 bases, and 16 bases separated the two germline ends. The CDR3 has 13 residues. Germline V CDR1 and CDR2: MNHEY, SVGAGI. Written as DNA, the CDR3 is TGTGCCAGCAGTCCCCGGGGGGGCCAGACCCTCCACTTT. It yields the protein CASSPRGGQTLHF.

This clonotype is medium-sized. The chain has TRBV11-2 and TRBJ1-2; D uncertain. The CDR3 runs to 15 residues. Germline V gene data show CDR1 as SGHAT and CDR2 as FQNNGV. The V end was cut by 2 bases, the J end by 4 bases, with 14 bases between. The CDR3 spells CASSLYTVPLYGYTF. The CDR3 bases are TGTGCCAGCAGCTTATACACAGTTCCCCTCTATGGCTACACCTTC.

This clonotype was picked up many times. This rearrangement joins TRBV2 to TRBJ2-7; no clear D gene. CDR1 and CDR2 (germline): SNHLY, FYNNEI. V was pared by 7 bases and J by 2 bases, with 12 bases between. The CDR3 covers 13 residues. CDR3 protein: CASNTVGTYEQYF. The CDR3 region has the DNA TGTGCCAGCAACACAGTGGGGACCTACGAGCAGTACTTC.

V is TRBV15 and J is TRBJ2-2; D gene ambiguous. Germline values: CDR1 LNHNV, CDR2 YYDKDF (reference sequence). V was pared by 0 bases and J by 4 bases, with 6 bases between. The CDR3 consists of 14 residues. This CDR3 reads CATSRDRSTGELFF. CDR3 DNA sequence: TGTGCCACCAGCAGAGACAGGTCCACCGGGGAGCTGTTTTTT.

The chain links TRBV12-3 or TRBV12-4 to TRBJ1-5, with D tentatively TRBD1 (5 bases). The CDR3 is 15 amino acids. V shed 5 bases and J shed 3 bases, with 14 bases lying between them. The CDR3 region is CASSAGFKVNQPQHF. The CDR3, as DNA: TGTGCCAGCAGTGCAGGGTTTAAAGTCAATCAGCCCCAGCATTTT.

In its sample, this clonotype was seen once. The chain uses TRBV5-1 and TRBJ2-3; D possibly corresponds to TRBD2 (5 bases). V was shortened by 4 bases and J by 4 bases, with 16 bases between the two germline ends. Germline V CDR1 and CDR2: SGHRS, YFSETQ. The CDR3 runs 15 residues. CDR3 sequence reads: CASSPRSGDADTQYF. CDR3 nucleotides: TGCGCCAGCAGCCCCCGGTCCGGGGATGCAGATACGCAGTATTTT.

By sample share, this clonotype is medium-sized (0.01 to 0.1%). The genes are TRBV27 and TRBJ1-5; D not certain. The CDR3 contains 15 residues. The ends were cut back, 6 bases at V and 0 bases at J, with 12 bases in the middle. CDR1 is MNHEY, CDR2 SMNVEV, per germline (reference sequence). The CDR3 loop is CASRSDKHSNQPQHF. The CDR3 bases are TGTGCCAGCAGAAGTGACAAACATAGCAATCAGCCCCAGCATTTT.

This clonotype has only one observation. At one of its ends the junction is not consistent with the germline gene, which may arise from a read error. This CDR3 is CASSLRRGSDSTLNF. CDR3 in DNA: TGTGCCAGCAGCTTAAGGCGCGGCAGCGATTCAACCCTCAACTTT. The gene calls are TRBV7-3 and TRBJ1-6; D is uncertain. Germline values: CDR1 SGHTA, CDR2 FQGTGA. CDR3 size: 15 residues.

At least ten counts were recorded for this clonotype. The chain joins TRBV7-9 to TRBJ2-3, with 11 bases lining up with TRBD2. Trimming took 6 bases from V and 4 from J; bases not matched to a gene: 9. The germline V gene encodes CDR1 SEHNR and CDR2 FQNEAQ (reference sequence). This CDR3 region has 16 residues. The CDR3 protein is CASRQSSGGAADTQYF. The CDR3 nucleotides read TGTGCCAGCAGACAGAGTAGCGGGGGGGCCGCAGATACGCAGTATTTT.

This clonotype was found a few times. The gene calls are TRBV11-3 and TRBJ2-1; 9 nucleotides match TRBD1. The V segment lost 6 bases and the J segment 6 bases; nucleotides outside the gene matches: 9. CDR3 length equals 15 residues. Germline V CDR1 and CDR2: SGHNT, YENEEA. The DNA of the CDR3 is TGTGCCAGCAGAGACAACAGGGGGCGCGGCAATGAGCAGTTCTTC. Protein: CASRDNRGRGNEQFF.